One sample yielded the 25 T cell receptor beta chains listed below, sequenced in a study of graft-versus-host responses after intestinal transplantation. The assay was immunoSEQ multiplex PCR, and TCRdb's table has in-frame clones only and misses some. The sample includes about 93,000 clones, just under 95% of them seen just once. No antigen has been assigned to these receptors. Sequenced here: unstimulated CD8+ T cells sorted from spleen or lymph node cells, sampled before intestinal transplant. These receptors were collected from a human donor who received an intestinal transplant.

This chain links TRBV4-1 with TRBJ1-1; 8 nucleotides match TRBD1. Germline V gives CDR1 MGHRA, CDR2 YSYEKL. The CDR3 consists of 15 residues. The junction had 4 bases not matched to a gene; V was cut back by 4 bases and J by 0 bases. CDR3 nucleotides: TGCGCCAGCAGCCCTAGACAGGGGATGAACACTGAAGCTTTCTTT. The encoded protein is CASSPRQGMNTEAFF.

The table lists this clone with a few counts. The chain combines TRBV4-1 with TRBJ1-1; no reliable D call. The CDR3 has 14 residues. Germline V gene lookup returns CDR1 MGHRA and CDR2 YSYEKL. Deletions cut 2 bases from V and 3 bases from J, with 10 bases between. The CDR3 nucleotides are TGCGCCAGCAGCCAAATAATCGGGGACACTGAAGCTTTCTTT. Amino acids: CASSQIIGDTEAFF.

The gene calls are TRBV2 and TRBJ2-7; D is uncertain. This CDR3 spans 13 amino acids. Trimming stripped 6 bases from V and 2 bases from J, with 11 bases between. Germline values: CDR1 SNHLY, CDR2 FYNNEI. The CDR3 nucleotides read TGTGCCAGCAGGGTAGAACGAACCTACGAGCAGTACTTC. Translation: CASRVERTYEQYF.

V gene TRBV19 combines with J gene TRBJ2-3; 8 bases map to TRBD1. The CDR3 extends over 18 amino acids. The ends lost 3 bases at V and 2 bases at J; junction bases unmatched: 13. Germline V gives CDR1 LNHDA, CDR2 SQIVND (reference sequence). The DNA of the CDR3 is TGTGCCAGTAGTATCCCCTTAAATGGACAGGGTACCACAGATACGCAGTATTTT. This translates into CASSIPLNGQGTTDTQYF.

This clone was observed once. The chain joins TRBV13 to TRBJ2-7, with TRBD2 matching over 9 bases. Germline-derived CDR1 and CDR2 are PRHDT and FYEKMQ (reference sequence). J was trimmed by 0 bases and V by 0 bases; bases with no gene match: 6. The CDR3 runs to 17 residues. The CDR3 sequence: CASSLGLAGPSSYEQYF. The DNA for the CDR3 is TGTGCCAGCAGCTTAGGTCTAGCGGGGCCTAGCTCCTACGAGCAGTACTTC.

The chain is built from TRBV19 and TRBJ1-5; 7 bases map to TRBD1. This CDR3 is built from 16 residues. Trimming took 6 bases from V and 0 from J; bases not matched to a gene: 8. CDR1 LNHDA and CDR2 SQIVND come from the germline V gene (reference sequence). The CDR3 region is CASSDDRVYSNQPQHF. The DNA for the CDR3 is TGTGCCAGTAGCGACGACAGGGTATATAGCAATCAGCCCCAGCATTTT.

V usage is TRBV30 and J usage is TRBJ2-1, with 7 bases aligning to TRBD2. The CDR3 length is 13 residues. The V segment lost 8 bases and the J segment 7 bases; nucleotides outside the gene matches: 11. Germline loops: CDR1 GTSNPN, CDR2 SVGIG (reference sequence). The CDR3 bases are TGTGCCGTCCGCAGAGCGGGAATAAATGAGCAGTTCTTC. Amino acid sequence: CAVRRAGINEQFF.

The chain couples TRBV27 to TRBJ2-1, with D maybe TRBD2 (5 bases). Germline lookup yields CDR1 MNHEY and CDR2 SMNVEV (reference sequence). CDR3 length equals 12 residues. The germline V and J ends were trimmed by 3 bases and 7 bases, with 7 bases remaining between them. In DNA, the CDR3 is TGTGCCAGCAGTTTCACTAGAAATGAGCAGTTCTTC. The encoded protein is CASSFTRNEQFF.

J is TRBJ2-1 and V is TRBV6-1; TRBD2 aligns across 11 bases. Germline loops: CDR1 MNHNS, CDR2 SASEGT. This CDR3 region has 14 residues. V lost 9 bases, J lost 6 bases, and 7 bases stayed unmatched. CDR3 loop: CASNFGLAGNEQFF. CDR3 DNA: TGTGCCAGTAACTTCGGACTAGCGGGCAATGAGCAGTTCTTC.

The chain links TRBV5-1 to TRBJ2-5; 8 bases map to TRBD2. The CDR3 is 15 amino acids. The trim removed 4 bases at V and 1 base at J, leaving 6 bases unmatched. Germline-derived CDR1 and CDR2 are SGHRS and YFSETQ. The CDR3, as DNA: TGCGCCAGCAGCCCGTCCGGGACTAGCCAAGAGACCCAGTACTTC. It specifies CASSPSGTSQETQYF. The entire variable domain, with the rest obtained from reference TRBV5-1 and TRBJ2-5, is as follows: KAGVTQTPRYLIKTRGQQVTLSCSPISGHRSVSWYQQTPGQGLQFLFEYFSETQRNKGNFPGRFSGRQFSNSRSEMNVSTLELGDSALYLCASSPSGTSQETQYFGPGTRLLVL.

V and J are TRBV7-9 and TRBJ2-3, with D possibly being TRBD2 (7 bases). This CDR3 has 18 residues. CDR1 and CDR2 (germline): SEHNR, FQNEAQ (reference sequence). Trimming removed 1 base at V and 4 bases at J, with 21 bases between. The CDR3 DNA reads as TGTGCCAGCAGCTTAGGAGTTTCAGAGGGGGGGATGGCAGATACGCAGTATTTT. Translation: CASSLGVSEGGMADTQYF.

The rearrangement joins TRBV7-9 to TRBJ2-7; 8 bases are shared with TRBD2. CDR3 length equals 17 residues. Germline V gene sequence: CDR1 SEHNR, CDR2 FQNEAQ (reference sequence). V shed 4 bases and J 3 bases; nucleotides not matched to a gene: 14. CDR3 bases: TGTGCCAGCAGCTCGAACCTACTAGCGGTGACAAACTACGAGCAGTACTTC. Translated: CASSSNLLAVTNYEQYF. The full variable domain, its missing parts supplied by reference TRBV7-9 and TRBJ2-7, is DTGVSQNPRHKITKRGQNVTFRCDPISEHNRLYWYRQTLGQGPEFLTYFQNEAQLEKSRLLSDRFSAERPKGSFSTLEIQRTEQGDSAMYLCASSSNLLAVTNYEQYFGPGTRLTVT.

This sequence joins TRBV7-6 and TRBJ2-3, with D perhaps TRBD2 (6 bases). V lost 5 bases and J 5 bases, leaving 11 bases between the germline ends. Per germline, CDR1 SGHVS and CDR2 FNYEAQ. There are 13 residues in the CDR3. CDR3 protein: CASSPHGRDTQYF. As DNA, the CDR3 is TGTGCCAGCAGCCCTCACGGGAGAGATACGCAGTATTTT.

The V call is TRBV27, the J call TRBJ2-7; tentatively, D is TRBD2 (6 bases). This CDR3 region has 14 residues. Looked up from germline, CDR1 is MNHEY and CDR2 is SMNVEV (reference sequence). V gave up 2 bases and J gave up 2 bases, with 10 bases separating them. The CDR3 DNA is TGTGCCAGCAGTTTACCGGGGGTTCCCTACGAGCAGTACTTC. The encoded protein is CASSLPGVPYEQYF.

This clone was recorded only once. The genes are TRBV4-3 and TRBJ1-1; D is perhaps TRBD1 (5 bases). The CDR3 has 15 residues. The V and J ends lost 3 bases and 0 bases respectively, with 11 bases between them. Germline CDR1 is LGHNA and CDR2 is YSLEER. CDR3 residues: CASSHSTDMNTEAFF. The DNA for the CDR3 is TGCGCCAGCAGCCACTCGACAGACATGAACACTGAAGCTTTCTTT.

This clone appeared once. Other DNA sequences in the same sample also yield this CDR3. This chain connects TRBV13 to TRBJ2-5; the D gene is possibly TRBD2 (6 bases). Trimming removed 0 bases from V and 0 bases from J, with 8 bases in between. The CDR3 is 15 residues long. Germline assignment: CDR1 PRHDT and CDR2 FYEKMQ (reference sequence). CDR3 residues: CASSLGPGDQETQYF. Here the CDR3 DNA reads TGTGCCAGCAGCTTAGGCCCGGGAGACCAAGAGACCCAGTACTTC. Combining the CDR3 with reference TRBV13 and TRBJ2-5 gives the whole variable domain AAGVIQSPRHLIKEKRETATLKCYPIPRHDTVYWYQQGPGQDPQFLISFYEKMQSDKGSIPDRFSAQQFSDYHSELNMSSLELGDSALYFCASSLGPGDQETQYFGPGTRLLVL.

The chain has TRBV6-5 and TRBJ1-2, with D maybe TRBD1 (5 bases). The CDR3 length is 14 residues. The germline V and J ends were trimmed by 0 bases and 6 bases, with 11 bases remaining between them. Germline values: CDR1 MNHEY, CDR2 SVGAGI. Here the CDR3 reads CASSYSKWGDGYTF. The CDR3 nucleotides read TGTGCCAGCAGTTACTCGAAATGGGGGGATGGCTACACCTTC.

The chain uses TRBV6-4 and TRBJ1-6; D is possibly TRBD1 (5 bases). V dropped 6 bases and J dropped 7 bases, with 7 bases sitting between them. The CDR3 is made up of 12 amino acids. CDR1 is MRHNA, CDR2 SNTAGT, per germline. The CDR3 DNA follows: TGTGCCAGCAGACCAGGGAATTCACCCCTCCACTTT. This codes for CASRPGNSPLHF.

The rearrangement links TRBV27 to TRBJ2-2, with TRBD2 identical over 9 bases. This CDR3 has 16 residues. CDR1 and CDR2 (germline): MNHEY, SMNVEV (reference sequence). The trim removed 5 bases at V and 5 bases at J, leaving 9 bases unmatched. The CDR3 is CASSAPLAGNTGELFF. CDR3 sequence (DNA): TGTGCCAGCAGTGCCCCCCTAGCGGGAAATACCGGGGAGCTGTTTTTT.

The J gene is TRBJ1-2, the V gene TRBV7-9, with D unclear. The CDR3 is 14 amino acids. With 5 bases removed from V and 8 bases from J, the gap between germline ends came to 18 bases. Per the germline V gene, CDR1 is SEHNR and CDR2 is FQNEAQ (reference sequence). CDR3 nucleotide sequence: TGTGCCAGCAGCCCTCCTGATACGAGGGTGGGCTACACCTTC. Protein product: CASSPPDTRVGYTF. Full variable domain (outside the CDR3, taken from reference TRBV7-9 and TRBJ1-2): DTGVSQNPRHKITKRGQNVTFRCDPISEHNRLYWYRQTLGQGPEFLTYFQNEAQLEKSRLLSDRFSAERPKGSFSTLEIQRTEQGDSAMYLCASSPPDTRVGYTFGSGTRLTVV.

The V call is TRBV6-5, the J call TRBJ2-7, with D possibly TRBD1 on 7 matching bases. The CDR3 spans 14 residues. In germline, CDR1 is MNHEY, CDR2 SVGAGI. The V and J ends lost 6 bases and 4 bases respectively, with 16 bases between them. As DNA, the CDR3 is TGTGCCAGCAGGGAGGGACAGCTCTGGTACGAGCAGTACTTC. It codes for CASREGQLWYEQYF.

The V gene is TRBV15, the J gene TRBJ1-6; a possible D gene is TRBD1 (6 bases). The V gene's germline CDR1 is LNHNV and CDR2 YYDKDF (reference sequence). The length of the CDR3 is 13 residues. V shed 5 bases and J shed 7 bases, with 9 bases lying between them. The CDR3 here is CATSPTGNSPLHF. The CDR3 nucleotides are TGTGCCACCAGCCCTACAGGGAATTCACCCCTCCACTTT.

This clone appeared once. The chain uses TRBV6-6 and TRBJ2-7; D might be TRBD2 (6 bases). The CDR3 is 15 residues long. Per the germline V gene, CDR1 is MNHNY and CDR2 is SVGAGI (reference sequence). V was shortened by 2 bases and J by 0 bases, with 11 bases between the two germline ends. Here the CDR3 reads CASSYGGLSSYEQYF. CDR3 nucleotides: TGTGCCAGCAGTTACGGGGGACTGAGCTCCTACGAGCAGTACTTC.

The V gene is TRBV5-6, the J gene TRBJ2-7; maybe TRBD2 (5 bases). In germline, CDR1 is SGHDT, CDR2 YYEEEE. The CDR3 covers 13 residues. Trimming stripped 0 bases from V and 3 bases from J, with 7 bases between. CDR3 DNA: TGTGCCAGCAGCTTGGCCGGGGTCTACGAGCAGTACTTC. As protein: CASSLAGVYEQYF.

This clone has only one observation. The gene calls are TRBV6-6 and TRBJ2-5; perhaps TRBD2 as D (5 bases). The CDR3 loop spans 12 amino acids. Between the trimmed V and J ends, which lost 7 bases and 3 bases, there was a span of 9 bases. CDR1 is MNHNY and CDR2 is SVGAGI in the germline V gene (reference sequence). The CDR3 DNA reads TGTGCCAGCAATAGCGACAAAGAGACCCAGTACTTC. It encodes CASNSDKETQYF.